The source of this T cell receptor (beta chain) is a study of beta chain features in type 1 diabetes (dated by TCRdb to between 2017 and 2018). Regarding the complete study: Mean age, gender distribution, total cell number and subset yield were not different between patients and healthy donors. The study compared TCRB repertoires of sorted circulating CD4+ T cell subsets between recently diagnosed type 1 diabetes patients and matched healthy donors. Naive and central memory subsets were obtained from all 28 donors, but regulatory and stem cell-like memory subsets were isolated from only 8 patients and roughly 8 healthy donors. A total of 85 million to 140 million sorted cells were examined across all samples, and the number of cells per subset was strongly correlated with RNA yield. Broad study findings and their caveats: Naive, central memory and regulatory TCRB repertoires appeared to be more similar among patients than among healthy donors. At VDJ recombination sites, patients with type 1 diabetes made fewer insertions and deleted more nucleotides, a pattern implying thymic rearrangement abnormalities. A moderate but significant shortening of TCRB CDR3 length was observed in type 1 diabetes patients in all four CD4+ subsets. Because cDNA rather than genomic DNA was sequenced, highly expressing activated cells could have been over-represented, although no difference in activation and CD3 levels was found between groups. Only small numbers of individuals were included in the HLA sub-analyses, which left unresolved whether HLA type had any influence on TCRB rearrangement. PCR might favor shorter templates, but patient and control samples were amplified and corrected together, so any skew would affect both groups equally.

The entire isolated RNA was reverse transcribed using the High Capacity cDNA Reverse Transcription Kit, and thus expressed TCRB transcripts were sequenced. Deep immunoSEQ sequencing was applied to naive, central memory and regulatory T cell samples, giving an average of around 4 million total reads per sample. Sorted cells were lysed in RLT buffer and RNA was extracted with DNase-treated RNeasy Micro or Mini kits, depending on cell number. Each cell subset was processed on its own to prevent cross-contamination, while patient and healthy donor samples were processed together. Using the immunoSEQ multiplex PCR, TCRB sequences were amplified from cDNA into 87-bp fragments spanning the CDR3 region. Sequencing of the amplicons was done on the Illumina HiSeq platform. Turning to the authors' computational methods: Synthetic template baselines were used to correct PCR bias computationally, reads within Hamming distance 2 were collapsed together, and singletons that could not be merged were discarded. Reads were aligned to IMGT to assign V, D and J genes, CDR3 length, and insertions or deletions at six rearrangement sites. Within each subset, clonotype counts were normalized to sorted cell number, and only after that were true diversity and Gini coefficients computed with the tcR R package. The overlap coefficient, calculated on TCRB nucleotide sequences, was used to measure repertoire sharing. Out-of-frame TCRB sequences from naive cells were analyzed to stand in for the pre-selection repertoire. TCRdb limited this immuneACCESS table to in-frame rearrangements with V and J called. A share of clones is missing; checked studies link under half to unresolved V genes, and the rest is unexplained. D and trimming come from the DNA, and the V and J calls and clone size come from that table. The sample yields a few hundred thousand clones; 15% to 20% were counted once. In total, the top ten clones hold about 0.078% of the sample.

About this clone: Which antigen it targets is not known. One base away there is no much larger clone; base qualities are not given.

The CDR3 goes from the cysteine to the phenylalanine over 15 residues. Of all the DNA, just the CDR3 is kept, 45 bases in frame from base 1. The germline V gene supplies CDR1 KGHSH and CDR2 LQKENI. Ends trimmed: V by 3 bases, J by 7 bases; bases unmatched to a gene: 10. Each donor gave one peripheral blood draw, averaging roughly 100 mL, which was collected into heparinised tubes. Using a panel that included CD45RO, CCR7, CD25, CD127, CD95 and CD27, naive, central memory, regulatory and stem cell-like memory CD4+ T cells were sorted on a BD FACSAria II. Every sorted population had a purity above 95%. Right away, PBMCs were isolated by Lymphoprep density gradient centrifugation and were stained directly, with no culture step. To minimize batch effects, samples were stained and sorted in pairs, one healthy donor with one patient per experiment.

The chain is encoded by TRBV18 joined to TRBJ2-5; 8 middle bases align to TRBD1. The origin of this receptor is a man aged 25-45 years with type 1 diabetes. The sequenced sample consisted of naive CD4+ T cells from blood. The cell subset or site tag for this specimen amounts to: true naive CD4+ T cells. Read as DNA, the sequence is TGTGCCAGCTCACCCGGGCCGACAGGGGAAATGACCCAGTACTTC. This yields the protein CASSPGPTGEMTQYF.